These 12 T cell receptor beta chains originate from one sample sequenced in a study of blood T cell repertoires in COVID-19. This table comes from immunoSEQ multiplex PCR, and its TCRdb copy is limited to in-frame clones, with some not included. Among about 150,000 clones listed, around 79% were seen once. Sequenced sample: peripheral blood. These receptors were taken from a woman aged 70-85 years with COVID-19, enrolled during active disease.

The chain is built from TRBV18 and TRBJ1-6, with 10 bases matching TRBD1. Trimming took 3 bases from V and 9 from J; bases not matched to a gene: 5. Germline V gene lookup returns CDR1 KGHSH and CDR2 LQKENI. CDR3 length: 15 residues. DNA for the CDR3: TGTGCCAGCTCACCCGGGACAGGGGAGCTTTCACCCCTCCACTTT. This gives the protein CASSPGTGELSPLHF.

The V and J genes are TRBV19 and TRBJ2-3; 10 bases are shared with TRBD2. Germline V lookup: CDR1 LNHDA, CDR2 SQIVND (reference sequence). CDR3 length: 17 residues. The V segment lost 1 base and the J segment 4 bases; nucleotides outside the gene matches: 8. The CDR3 here is CASSIGASGGRADTQYF. CDR3 nucleotides: TGTGCCAGTAGTATAGGTGCTAGCGGGGGCCGGGCAGATACGCAGTATTTT.

The rearrangement uses TRBV7-3 and TRBJ1-6, with 7 bases identical to TRBD1. Germline CDR1 reads SGHTA; CDR2 reads FQGTGA. V lost 1 base to trimming and J lost 10 bases; unmatched junction nucleotides: 13. The CDR3 length is 17 residues. DNA for the CDR3: TGTGCCAGCAGCTTAAGGGGCCGAGGGGACAGTCGATCACCCCTCCACTTT. It yields the protein CASSLRGRGDSRSPLHF.

V and J are TRBV5-6 and TRBJ1-6, with D uncertain. Trimming stripped 2 bases from V and 3 bases from J, with 6 bases between. This CDR3 contains 14 residues. From germline, CDR1 is SGHDT and CDR2 YYEEEE. The CDR3 coding sequence is TGTGCCAGCAGCTTCGAGGGCTATAATTCACCCCTCCACTTT. This encodes CASSFEGYNSPLHF.

The chain recombines TRBV7-8 with TRBJ2-3; 8 positions agree with TRBD2. Germline CDR1 and CDR2: SGHVS and FQNEAQ. V lost 6 bases to trimming and J lost 4 bases; unmatched junction nucleotides: 6. The CDR3 has 14 amino acids. CDR3 nucleotide sequence: TGTGCCAGCAGGAAGCGGGGGCGGGCAGATACGCAGTATTTT. This translates into CASRKRGRADTQYF.

There are a few counts of this clone. This sequence joins TRBV10-1 and TRBJ1-2; 7 bases are a match to TRBD1. The CDR3 is 17 residues long. The V gene's germline CDR1 is WNHNN and CDR2 SYGVQD (reference sequence). V shed 4 bases, J shed 5 bases, and the junction held 16 bases outside the gene matches. The CDR3 loop reads CASSGNDRVDLNYGYTF. CDR3 nucleotides: TGCGCCAGCAGTGGGAACGACAGGGTGGACTTAAATTATGGCTACACCTTC.

The table lists this clone with many counts. Here the CDR3 reads CASTTGRGNTEAFF. In DNA form, the CDR3 reads TGCGCCAGCACTACTGGGCGGGGGAACACTGAAGCTTTCTTT. The chain links TRBV5-1 to TRBJ1-1; D not resolved. The CDR3 totals 14 residues. The V end was cut by 6 bases, the J end by 1 base, with 13 bases between. In germline, CDR1 is SGHRS, CDR2 YFSETQ.

The chain couples TRBV27 to TRBJ1-2, with 10 bases aligning to TRBD1. This CDR3 is built from 13 residues. With V trimmed by 8 bases and J by 7 bases, 7 bases remained unmatched. In germline, CDR1 is MNHEY, CDR2 SMNVEV (reference sequence). The CDR3 nucleotides read TGTGCCAGCGGCGGGACAGGGGTTTTTGGCTACACCTTC. Its translation is CASGGTGVFGYTF.

CDR3 DNA sequence: TGTGCCAGCAGGGCCCGATCGGGAACTGAAGCTTTCTTT. Its translation is CASRARSGTEAFF. This rearrangement joins TRBV2 to TRBJ1-1; D is ambiguous. This CDR3 spans 13 amino acids. The V gene's germline CDR1 is SNHLY and CDR2 FYNNEI. V lost 6 bases, J lost 5 bases, and 13 bases lay in between.

This clone was counted between two and nine times. This chain links TRBV18 with TRBJ2-2; the match to TRBD1 covers 8 bases. The CDR3 loop spans 15 amino acids. V lost 1 base to trimming and J lost 6 bases; unmatched junction nucleotides: 4. CDR1 is KGHSH and CDR2 is LQKENI in the germline V gene. The CDR3 nucleotides are TGTGCCAGCTCACCACAGGGACAGGTGGCCGGGGAGCTGTTTTTT. This sequence encodes CASSPQGQVAGELFF.

The V and J genes are TRBV30 and TRBJ1-2; perhaps TRBD1 as D (5 bases). Trimming shortened V by 4 bases and J by 7 bases, and 13 bases separated the two germline ends. Germline V gene lookup returns CDR1 GTSNPN and CDR2 SVGIG (reference sequence). The CDR3 loop spans 12 amino acids. CDR3 in amino acids: CAWNGGSGGYTF. CDR3 DNA: TGTGCCTGGAATGGGGGGAGCGGTGGCTACACCTTC.

This clone was seen a single time. The V and J genes are TRBV6-2 or TRBV6-3 and TRBJ1-1, with unresolved D. V was cut by 6 bases and J by 0 bases, with 11 bases left in between. The CDR3 spans 14 residues. Germline CDR1 MNHEY, CDR2 SVGEGT. CDR3 coding DNA: TGTGCCAGCAGCCGGACGGGGATGAACACTGAAGCTTTCTTT. Translated: CASSRTGMNTEAFF.